The 11 T cell receptor beta chains below all came from one sample that was sequenced in a study of beta chain features in type 1 diabetes. Their cognate antigens are unknown. Sequencing targeted expressed TCRB transcripts, as all isolated RNA had been reverse transcribed. Here immunoSEQ multiplex PCR was the method, and the copy in TCRdb shows in-frame clones only, minus some. The profile covers hundreds of thousands of clones, with 10% to 15% appearing a single time and approximately 0.022% taken by the ten largest. The study, taken as a whole, reports: Type 1 diabetes patients had moderately but significantly shorter TCRB CDR3s in all four CD4+ subsets.

Sequenced input: naive CD4+ T cells from blood. The receptor set was obtained from a man aged 18 to 29 with type 1 diabetes.

V usage is TRBV30 and J usage is TRBJ1-2; D not certain. The V gene lost 3 bases and the J gene lost 8 bases, with 13 bases spanning the gap. The germline gives CDR1 GTSNPN, CDR2 SVGIG (reference sequence). CDR3 length: 12 amino acids. CDR3 DNA sequence: TGTGCCTGGAGCACAAAGGAAGGAGGCTACACCTTC. This codes for CAWSTKEGGYTF.

V is TRBV5-5 and J is TRBJ2-5; D possibly uses TRBD1 or TRBD2 (5 bases each). Per germline, CDR1 SGHKS and CDR2 YYEKEE (reference sequence). Trimming removed 0 bases at V and 4 bases at J, with 13 bases between. This CDR3 spans 15 amino acids. The CDR3 here is CASSLGFWGRETQYF. The CDR3 DNA reads as TGTGCCAGCAGCTTGGGGTTTTGGGGGAGAGAGACCCAGTACTTC.

V is TRBV6-5 and J is TRBJ1-4; 7 bases align to TRBD1. The CDR3 consists of 15 residues. Germline lookup yields CDR1 MNHEY and CDR2 SVGAGI. Losses at the gene ends were 11 bases for V and 0 bases for J; bases not matched to a gene: 9. The CDR3 DNA follows: TGTGCCGCCTCGAATACAGGGGCAACTAATGAAAAACTGTTTTTT. Its protein is CAASNTGATNEKLFF.

V and J are TRBV7-6 and TRBJ1-6; weak D call: TRBD1 (5 bases). This CDR3 comprises 15 residues. The germline CDR1 and CDR2 sequences are SGHVS and FNYEAQ. Deletions cut 6 bases from V and 4 bases from J, with 13 bases between. CDR3 bases: TGTGCCAGCAGGCCAGTTACAGGTTATAATTCACCCCTCCACTTT. Its protein is CASRPVTGYNSPLHF. Supplemented by reference TRBV7-6 and TRBJ1-6, the full variable domain reads GAGVSQSPRYKVTKRGQDVALRCDPISGHVSLYWYRQALGQGPEFLTYFNYEAQQDKSGLPNDRFSAERPEGSISTLTIQRTEQRDSAMYRCASRPVTGYNSPLHFGNGTRLTVT.

This clone was detected a few times. The chain employs TRBV30 and TRBJ2-1; possible D gene TRBD2, 6 bases. CDR3 length: 11 amino acids. Germline-derived CDR1 and CDR2 are GTSNPN and SVGIG (reference sequence). The V gene lost 8 bases and the J gene lost 3 bases, with 8 bases spanning the gap. Here the CDR3 DNA reads TGTGCCCAGGGACTCTACAATGAGCAGTTCTTC. Residues: CAQGLYNEQFF.

The chain is built from TRBV27 and TRBJ2-5, with 13 bases fitting TRBD2. The germline V gene has CDR1 MNHEY and CDR2 SMNVEV (reference sequence). The CDR3 loop spans 18 amino acids. Trimming at V came to 5 bases and at J to 4 bases, leaving 13 bases not matched to a gene. This CDR3 is CASSTLAGGPLSGETQYF. The CDR3 bases are TGTGCCAGCAGTACACTAGCGGGGGGGCCCCTGAGCGGAGAGACCCAGTACTTC.

There are many counts of this clone. The gene calls are TRBV28 and TRBJ2-7; D is uncertain. The CDR3 is 12 residues long. Deletions cut 5 bases from V and 0 bases from J, with 5 bases between. Germline CDR1 is MDHEN and CDR2 is SYDVKM. CDR3: CASSGSSYEQYF. The CDR3 coding sequence is TGTGCCAGCAGTGGCAGCTCCTACGAGCAGTACTTC. Full variable domain (outside the CDR3, taken from reference TRBV28 and TRBJ2-7): DVKVTQSSRYLVKRTGEKVFLECVQDMDHENMFWYRQDPGLGLRLIYFSYDVKMKEKGDIPEGYSVSREKKERFSLILESASTNQTSMYLCASSGSSYEQYFGPGTRLTVT.

The chain couples TRBV29-1 to TRBJ2-1; 7 nucleotides agree with TRBD1. The CDR3 consists of 13 residues. Germline V gives CDR1 SQVTM, CDR2 ANQGSEA. With 5 bases clipped from V and 2 bases from J, the junction kept 3 bases outside the gene matches. CDR3 DNA: TGCAGCGTTCCGACAGGGACCTACAATGAGCAGTTCTTC. Its translation: CSVPTGTYNEQFF.

In the case of this clone: Other DNA sequences in the sample encode the same CDR3. The chain links TRBV5-1 to TRBJ1-5, with D possibly being TRBD1 (6 bases). Trimming left V 0 bases short and J 6 bases short, with 10 bases between. Germline V CDR1 and CDR2: SGHRS, YFSETQ. The CDR3 sequence is 14 residues long. The CDR3, as DNA: TGCGCCAGCAGCTTGGCACAGGGAACTCAGCCCCAGCATTTT. Its protein product is CASSLAQGTQPQHF.

V is TRBV19 and J is TRBJ1-1, with a tentative D call TRBD1 (6 bases). The CDR3 runs to 11 residues. The V gene's germline CDR1 is LNHDA and CDR2 SQIVND (reference sequence). V was clipped by 9 bases and J by 7 bases, with 12 bases between them. This CDR3 reads CASAGAGEAFF. The CDR3 DNA reads as TGTGCCAGCGCGGGGGCTGGTGAAGCTTTCTTT.

This clone was counted between two and nine times. The rearrangement uses TRBV6-1 and TRBJ2-3, with a tentative D call TRBD2 (7 bases). CDR1 and CDR2 from the germline V gene are MNHNS and SASEGT. The CDR3 has 14 amino acids. V lost 5 bases and J 8 bases, leaving 17 bases between the germline ends. The CDR3 is CASSTGGLPGTQYF. DNA for the CDR3: TGTGCCAGCAGTACGGGGGGCCTCCCCGGTACGCAGTATTTT.